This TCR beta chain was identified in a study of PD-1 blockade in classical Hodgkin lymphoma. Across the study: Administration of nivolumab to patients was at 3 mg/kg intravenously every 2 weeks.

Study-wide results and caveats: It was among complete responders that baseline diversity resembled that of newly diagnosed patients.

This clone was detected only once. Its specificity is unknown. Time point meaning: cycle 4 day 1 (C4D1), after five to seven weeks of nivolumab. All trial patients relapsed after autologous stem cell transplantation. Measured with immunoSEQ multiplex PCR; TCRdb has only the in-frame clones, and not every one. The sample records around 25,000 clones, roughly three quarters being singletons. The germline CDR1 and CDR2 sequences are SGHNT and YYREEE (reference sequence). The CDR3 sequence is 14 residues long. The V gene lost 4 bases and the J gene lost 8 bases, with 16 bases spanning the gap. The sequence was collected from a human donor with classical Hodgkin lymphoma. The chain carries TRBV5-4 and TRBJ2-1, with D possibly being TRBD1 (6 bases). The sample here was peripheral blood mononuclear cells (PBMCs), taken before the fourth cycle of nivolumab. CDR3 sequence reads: CASSPGQLHDEQFF. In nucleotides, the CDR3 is TGTGCCAGCAGCCCGGGACAACTGCACGATGAGCAGTTCTTC.